Only a few counts were recorded for the clone carrying this TCR beta chain. The antigen is unknown. This specimen comes from a study of blood T cells in healthy people across ages. Notes on the study in general: As age increased, TCR beta diversity per million T cells fell in a roughly linear fashion.

The CDR3 sequence is 13 residues long. Germline CDR1 and CDR2: DFQATT and SNEGSKA (reference sequence). The V end lost 3 bases, the J end lost 1 base, and 7 bases lay between the germline ends. With a J-beta primer mix and a sample-barcoded 5' primer, a second PCR ran about 7 to 12 cycles. Unique molecular identifiers of 12 random nucleotides labeled each cDNA. In TCRdb, the 5' RACE reads were re-called with MiXCR into one record per CDR3 protein. The sample lists around 1,100,000 distinct CDR3 sequences, under 40% occurring once. The chain employs TRBV20-1 and TRBJ1-5; D is ambiguous. The TCR originated in a man aged 18 to 29 in good health. Sequenced: blood. Here the CDR3 reads CSASARSNQPQHF. The CDR3 DNA sequence: TGCAGTGCTAGTGCGCGAAGCAATCAGCCCCAGCATTTT.